This T cell receptor (beta chain) was captured by sequencing in a study of blood T cell repertoires in COVID-19. The repertoire was sequenced with immunoSEQ multiplex PCR; TCRdb's copy has only in-frame clones and lacks some. The sample consists of 300,000 to 350,000 clones, about 90% of them appearing once. The ends were cut back, 4 bases at V and 7 bases at J, with 14 bases in the middle. CDR3 size: 14 residues. CDR1 and CDR2 from the germline V gene are ENHRY and SYGVKD. The gene calls are TRBV10-3 and TRBJ1-5; weak D call: TRBD1 (6 bases). Sequencing used PBMCs or T cells enriched from blood (not recorded which). This clonotype originated in a woman aged 18-29 years with acute COVID-19. In DNA form, the CDR3 reads TGTGCCATCAGTGTACAGGGTGTTGGGCAGCCCCAGCATTTT. This encodes CAISVQGVGQPQHF.